This TCR beta chain was captured in a study of OX40 agonist ivuxolimab in advanced cancers. Study-wide results and caveats: Clonal expansion among partial responders at 0.1-3.0 mg/kg ranked near the lowest.

With regard to this clone: What it binds is not known.

Patients were excluded for autoimmune disease history or systemic immunosuppression. The CDR3 contains 14 residues. CDR1 MNHNS and CDR2 SASEGT come from the germline V gene. The ends lost 6 bases at V and 2 bases at J; junction bases unmatched: 2. TCRdb keeps only in-frame clones here, not all; method: immunoSEQ multiplex PCR. The sample consists of about 73,000 clones, 80% to 90% of them appearing once. The gene calls are TRBV6-1 and TRBJ2-2; 8 nucleotides agree with TRBD1. The sample here was CD4+ or CD8+ T cells sorted from blood, taken in a trial of the OX40 agonist ivuxolimab. This TCR was sampled from an adult with an advanced solid tumor such as melanoma, head and neck, liver or kidney cancer. The CDR3 DNA is TGTGCCAGCAGCCAGGGGGCAAACACCGGGGAGCTGTTTTTT. The encoded protein is CASSQGANTGELFF.